The 8 T cell receptor beta chains given below trace back to one sample, sequenced in a study of cytomegalovirus exposure and HLA in healthy donors. The PCR employed 60 Vbeta primers together with 13 Jbeta primers. Repertoires were generated with immunoSEQ multiplex PCR, while TCRdb's copy carries only in-frame clones and drops some. The repertoire holds 170,000 or so clones, with roughly 82% as singletons. Sequencing was carried out using PBMCs. These receptors were obtained from a young woman in good health and CMV-seronegative.

V and J are TRBV5-4 and TRBJ2-7, with a weak D call TRBD1 (6 bases). CDR1 SGHNT and CDR2 YYREEE come from the germline V gene (reference sequence). Trimming took 4 bases from V and 4 from J, leaving 15 bases between them. The CDR3 is 14 residues long. CDR3 nucleotides: TGTGCCAGCAGCACTGCCGGGACACCGTACGAGCAGTACTTC. This codes for CASSTAGTPYEQYF.

The V call is TRBV15, the J call TRBJ2-7; D gene ambiguous. Per the germline V gene, CDR1 is LNHNV and CDR2 is YYDKDF (reference sequence). This CDR3 comprises 15 residues. V dropped 0 bases and J dropped 0 bases, with 9 bases sitting between them. The CDR3 DNA sequence: TGTGCCACCAGCAGAGATCGTCCGGTCTCCTACGAGCAGTACTTC. Amino acids: CATSRDRPVSYEQYF.

The genes are TRBV14 and TRBJ2-2; 8 bases line up with TRBD1. Germline values: CDR1 SGHDN, CDR2 FVKESK. V gave up 5 bases and J gave up 5 bases; unmatched junction bases: 10. This CDR3 spans 16 amino acids. CDR3 DNA sequence: TGTGCCAGCAGCTATAAGACAGGGGACGGAACCGGGGAGCTGTTTTTT. Protein product: CASSYKTGDGTGELFF. Drawing the rest from reference TRBV14 and TRBJ2-2, the complete variable domain is EAGVTQFPSHSVIEKGQTVTLRCDPISGHDNLYWYRRVMGKEIKFLLHFVKESKQDESGMPNNRFLAERTGGTYSTLKVQPAELEDSGVYFCASSYKTGDGTGELFFGEGSRLTVL.

The chain has TRBV6-4 and TRBJ1-1; 9 bases are shared with TRBD1. The CDR3 is 15 amino acids. Looked up from germline, CDR1 is MRHNA and CDR2 is SNTAGT. V lost 6 bases and J lost 1; bases outside the gene matches: 6. CDR3 amino acids: CASSPGTGRNTEAFF. The CDR3 DNA reads as TGTGCCAGCAGCCCGGGGACAGGGAGGAACACTGAAGCTTTCTTT.

The chain links TRBV5-4 to TRBJ2-5, with 9 bases matching TRBD1. Germline-derived CDR1 and CDR2 are SGHNT and YYREEE (reference sequence). The CDR3 length is 16 residues. V lost 4 bases to trimming and J lost 2 bases; unmatched junction nucleotides: 9. The CDR3 sequence: CASSDMRDRVQETQYF. The DNA of the CDR3 is TGTGCCAGCAGCGACATGAGGGACAGGGTACAAGAGACCCAGTACTTC.

The rearrangement joins TRBV30 to TRBJ2-5; maybe TRBD2 (5 bases). The V end was cut by 7 bases, the J end by 3 bases, with 21 bases between. Germline lookup yields CDR1 GTSNPN and CDR2 SVGIG (reference sequence). This CDR3 is built from 15 residues. The chain's CDR3 is CASTTLTTSKETQYF. The CDR3 DNA reads as TGTGCCTCGACAACATTAACCACTAGTAAAGAGACCCAGTACTTC.

V and J are TRBV4-1 and TRBJ2-2; D is unclear. Per the germline V gene, CDR1 is MGHRA and CDR2 is YSYEKL. V gave up 10 bases and J gave up 2 bases, with 11 bases separating them. This CDR3 region has 13 residues. In DNA form, the CDR3 reads TGCGCCACGTCTCACCTAAACACCGGGGAGCTGTTTTTT. Its translation: CATSHLNTGELFF.

V gene TRBV10-1 combines with J gene TRBJ1-1; 7 nucleotides line up with TRBD1. Trimming at V came to 6 bases and at J to 0 bases, leaving 4 bases not matched to a gene. There are 14 residues in the CDR3. Germline V gene sequence: CDR1 WNHNN, CDR2 SYGVQD (reference sequence). This CDR3 reads CASSQGTVNTEAFF. For the CDR3, the DNA is TGCGCCAGCAGCCAAGGGACAGTGAACACTGAAGCTTTCTTT.